This passage covers 19 T cell receptor beta chains from one sample sequenced in a study of blood T cell repertoires in COVID-19. Only in-frame clones appear in the TCRdb table, and some are missing; sequencing was by immunoSEQ multiplex PCR. The sample consists of approximately 300,000 clones, about nine tenths of them appearing once. Input material: peripheral blood. The source of these receptors is a woman aged 50 to 65 who had recovered from COVID-19.

V usage is TRBV29-1 and J usage is TRBJ2-1, with D possibly matching TRBD2 (5 bases). Per the germline V gene, CDR1 is SQVTM and CDR2 is ANQGSEA. The CDR3 sequence is 16 residues long. Trimming stripped 5 bases from V and 6 bases from J, with 23 bases between. CDR3 in DNA: TGCAGCGTTAAGTCCCGTCGGGGTCCCTGGGGCAATGAGCAGTTCTTC. Protein: CSVKSRRGPWGNEQFF.

The V gene is TRBV4-3, the J gene TRBJ2-2; D is perhaps TRBD2 (6 bases). Germline CDR1 and CDR2: LGHNA and YSLEER. Trimming cost V 1 base and J 6 bases, with 9 bases left between them. The CDR3 length is 14 residues. The CDR3 sequence: CASSQVGGSGELFF. The CDR3 DNA is TGCGCCAGCAGCCAAGTAGGAGGGTCCGGGGAGCTGTTTTTT.

The chain links TRBV10-3 to TRBJ2-7; TRBD2 matches at 8 bases. Trimming took 0 bases from V and 7 from J; bases not matched to a gene: 11. This CDR3 region has 16 residues. From germline, CDR1 is ENHRY and CDR2 SYGVKD. CDR3 loop: CAISESYGAGGREQYF. CDR3 DNA sequence: TGTGCCATCAGTGAGTCGTATGGCGCGGGGGGCCGGGAGCAGTACTTC.

This clone was counted a few times. The rearrangement links TRBV5-1 to TRBJ1-3; 8 bases agree with TRBD1. CDR3 length: 17 amino acids. The V segment lost 1 base and the J segment 3 bases; nucleotides outside the gene matches: 9. Germline V gene sequence: CDR1 SGHRS, CDR2 YFSETQ. The CDR3 bases are TGCGCCAGCAGCTTGTCAGGGACAGGCTTTCGTGGAAACACCATATATTTT. This gives the protein CASSLSGTGFRGNTIYF.

The gene calls are TRBV9 and TRBJ2-7; 7 bases map to TRBD2. After removal of 5 bases from V and 2 bases from J, the junction contained 10 bases not matched to a gene. This CDR3 has 15 residues. Germline loops: CDR1 SGDLS, CDR2 YYNGEE. CDR3 loop: CASSPPAGKPYEQYF. The CDR3, as DNA: TGTGCCAGCAGTCCTCCAGCGGGAAAACCCTACGAGCAGTACTTC.

The V gene is TRBV7-8, the J gene TRBJ2-1, with a tentative D call TRBD1 (6 bases). V lost 7 bases and J 5 bases, leaving 15 bases between the germline ends. The germline V gene encodes CDR1 SGHVS and CDR2 FQNEAQ. The CDR3 covers 14 residues. The CDR3 spells CASNRRDIHNEQFF. The DNA for the CDR3 is TGTGCCAGCAACCGCCGGGACATCCACAATGAGCAGTTCTTC.

The V and J genes are TRBV7-3 and TRBJ2-1; TRBD2 matches 12 bases. Losses at the gene ends were 5 bases for V and 12 bases for J; bases not matched to a gene: 14. The V gene's germline CDR1 is SGHTA and CDR2 FQGTGA. This CDR3 has 16 residues. The CDR3 loop is CASSEGTSGPPMAQFF. CDR3 in DNA: TGTGCCAGCAGCGAAGGGACTAGCGGGCCACCTATGGCGCAGTTCTTC.

The rearrangement joins TRBV11-3 to TRBJ2-2; TRBD2 matches 10 bases. Trimming removed 5 bases from V and 1 base from J; junction bases left unmatched: 4. The length of the CDR3 is 16 residues. The germline gives CDR1 SGHNT, CDR2 YENEEA. CDR3 bases: TGTGCCAGCAGCCCCCGACTAGCGGGGAACACCGGGGAGCTGTTTTTT. It is translated as CASSPRLAGNTGELFF.

The genes are TRBV6-4 and TRBJ2-1; perhaps TRBD2 as D (6 bases). Germline CDR1 and CDR2: MRHNA and SNTAGT. The CDR3 is made up of 15 amino acids. V was pared by 3 bases and J by 0 bases, with 9 bases between. The DNA of the CDR3 is TGTGCCAGCAGTGAGGAGGGGCGCTCCTACAATGAGCAGTTCTTC. This gives the protein CASSEEGRSYNEQFF.

The rearrangement joins TRBV5-8 to TRBJ1-2; the D is unclear. The CDR3 loop spans 13 amino acids. Trimming stripped 4 bases from V and 3 bases from J, with 10 bases between. Per germline, CDR1 SGHTS and CDR2 YDEGEE. The CDR3 DNA sequence: TGTGCCAGCAGCCGGACTGTTGACTATGGCTACACCTTC. Translating it yields CASSRTVDYGYTF.

The V and J genes are TRBV6-6 and TRBJ2-7; 11 bases map to TRBD1. Trimming removed 8 bases from V and 4 bases from J; junction bases left unmatched: 13. The CDR3 extends over 16 amino acids. Looked up from germline, CDR1 is MNHNY and CDR2 is SVGAGI (reference sequence). CDR3: CASRPGTGQGAYEQYF. CDR3 coding DNA: TGTGCCAGCCGCCCCGGGACCGGACAGGGGGCATACGAGCAGTACTTC.

The genes are TRBV27 and TRBJ1-1; maybe TRBD1 (6 bases). V was shortened by 5 bases and J by 6 bases, with 16 bases between the two germline ends. CDR3 length: 14 amino acids. Germline-derived CDR1 and CDR2 are MNHEY and SMNVEV (reference sequence). CDR3 bases: TGTGCCAGCAGTAAAGGGTCCAGGGGTGCTGAAGCTTTCTTT. This codes for CASSKGSRGAEAFF.

The gene calls are TRBV2 and TRBJ2-2; TRBD2 matches 11 bases. The trim removed 4 bases at V and 3 bases at J, leaving 4 bases unmatched. The CDR3 runs to 16 residues. CDR1 is SNHLY and CDR2 is FYNNEI in the germline V gene. The chain's CDR3 is CASSAGLAAHTGELFF. CDR3 sequence (DNA): TGTGCCAGCAGTGCGGGACTAGCGGCACACACCGGGGAGCTGTTTTTT.

V and J are TRBV5-1 and TRBJ2-5; the D gene is possibly TRBD2 (5 bases). The germline gives CDR1 SGHRS, CDR2 YFSETQ. V lost 3 bases and J 5 bases, leaving 11 bases between the germline ends. The CDR3 spans 13 residues. The CDR3 region is CASSYPGRETQYF. DNA for the CDR3: TGCGCCAGCAGCTACCCGGGAAGGGAGACCCAGTACTTC.

The CDR3 DNA reads TGTGCCAGTAGTATGGGACAGGGGGTGGATGGCTACACCTTC. Amino acids: CASSMGQGVDGYTF. The chain recombines TRBV19 with TRBJ1-2; TRBD1 matches 11 bases. Germline CDR1 is LNHDA and CDR2 is SQIVND (reference sequence). J was trimmed by 6 bases and V by 3 bases; bases with no gene match: 3. This CDR3 is 14 amino acids long.

V gene TRBV9 combines with J gene TRBJ1-2; 9 bases align to TRBD1. The V segment lost 1 base and the J segment 6 bases; nucleotides outside the gene matches: 4. This CDR3 is built from 14 residues. Germline V gives CDR1 SGDLS, CDR2 YYNGEE. CDR3 bases: TGTGCCAGCAGCGTACGGACAGGGGCCGATGGCTACACCTTC. The encoded protein is CASSVRTGADGYTF.

The V gene is TRBV20-1, the J gene TRBJ2-3; D call uncertain. Germline loops: CDR1 DFQATT, CDR2 SNEGSKA (reference sequence). V was cut by 5 bases and J by 6 bases, with 6 bases left in between. The CDR3 runs to 10 residues. CDR3 region: CSAARDTQYF. DNA of the CDR3: TGCAGTGCTGCACGGGATACGCAGTATTTT.

This chain uses TRBV3-1 (or the pseudogene TRBV3-2) with TRBJ1-1; D gene ambiguous. Trimming removed 1 base from V and 5 bases from J, with 11 bases in between. The CDR3 is made up of 14 amino acids. The germline V gene encodes CDR1 LGHDT and CDR2 YNNKEL (reference sequence). CDR3 sequence (DNA): TGTGCCAGCAGCCAAGGAGTCTTCGAGACTGAAGCTTTCTTT. Its translation: CASSQGVFETEAFF.

The J gene is TRBJ1-3, the V gene TRBV11-1; 7 bases align to TRBD1. The CDR3 has 13 residues. The germline CDR1 and CDR2 sequences are SGHAT and FQDESV (reference sequence). V lost 3 bases and J lost 7; bases outside the gene matches: 3. The CDR3 region is CASSFTGENTIYF. As DNA, the CDR3 is TGTGCCAGCAGCTTCACAGGGGAGAACACCATATATTTT.